This T cell receptor beta chain came from a study of blood T cell repertoires in COVID-19. Libraries were prepared by immunoSEQ multiplex PCR; TCRdb keeps only in-frame clonotypes and omits some of them. The sample carries around 120,000 clones, under 95% recorded once. Seattle's cohort entered during active infection and was followed longitudinally. This CDR3 has 16 amino acids. The germline V gene has CDR1 KGHSH and CDR2 LQKENI. V lost 2 bases and J 0 bases, leaving 13 bases between the germline ends. This sequence was found in a man between 60 and 70 years old with COVID-19, enrolled during active disease. The V gene is TRBV18, the J gene TRBJ1-1; no reliable D call. Sequenced material: peripheral blood. The CDR3 sequence: CASSPEGGQLNTEAFF. The DNA for the CDR3 is TGTGCCAGCTCACCAGAGGGAGGGCAGTTGAACACTGAAGCTTTCTTT.